Detailed here is one TCR beta chain. The target antigen is unknown. The source of the sample is a study of blood T cells in healthy people across ages. Findings of the study overall: Aged donors had fewer naive CD4+ cells and lower diversity than long-lived donors. Using unsorted PBMCs precluded a conclusive naive versus antigen-experienced comparison.

Germline V gene lookup returns CDR1 DFQATT and CDR2 SNEGSKA (reference sequence). This CDR3 contains 12 residues. Trimming removed 6 bases at V and 14 bases at J, with 19 bases between. With a J-beta primer mix and a sample-barcoded 5' primer, a second PCR ran roughly 6 to 11 cycles. TCRdb reanalysed the 5' RACE reads using MiXCR and keeps one entry per CDR3 protein. This repertoire shows 700,000 to 1,000,000 distinct CDR3 sequences, around two fifths found once; its top ten account for approximately 19%. The clonotype comes from a man aged 55 to 70 in good health. Sequenced input: blood. The V gene is TRBV20-1, the J gene TRBJ1-4, with D perhaps matching TRBD1 (5 bases). As DNA, the CDR3 is TGCAGTGCGGCTGGGGCCCCCAGAGGGCTGTTTTTT. Translation gives CSAAGAPRGLFF.